This passage covers 8 T cell receptor beta chains from one sample sequenced in a study of PD-1 blockade in classical Hodgkin lymphoma. Following autologous stem cell transplantation, relapse occurred in every patient, and exposure to brentuximab vedotin varied. Assay: immunoSEQ multiplex PCR; the TCRdb copy retains only in-frame clones and omits some. The data hold over 7,000 clones, with around four fifths observed a single time. Sequenced material: peripheral blood mononuclear cells (PBMCs), taken before the second cycle of nivolumab. The receptor set was obtained from a human donor with classical Hodgkin lymphoma.

This sequence joins TRBV7-4 and TRBJ1-1, with TRBD1 as a possible D gene (5 bases). The CDR3 is 15 amino acids. The germline CDR1 and CDR2 sequences are SGHVT and SQSDAQ. Trimming took 5 bases from V and 0 from J, leaving 13 bases between them. The CDR3 region is CASSLTDILNTEAFF. CDR3 sequence (DNA): TGTGCCAGCAGCCTGACAGATATACTGAACACTGAAGCTTTCTTT. Variable domain in full (rest from reference TRBV7-4 and TRBJ1-1): GAGVSQSPRYKVAKRGRDVALRCDSISGHVTLYWYRQTLGQGSEVLTYSQSDAQRDKSGRPSGRFSAERPERSVSTLKIQRTEQGDSAVYLCASSLTDILNTEAFFGQGTRLTVV.

The V call is TRBV28, the J call TRBJ2-1; D is undetermined. The germline V and J ends were trimmed by 5 bases and 10 bases, with 30 bases remaining between them. CDR1 and CDR2 from the germline V gene are MDHEN and SYDVKM. The CDR3 length is 18 residues. The CDR3 spells CASSHQNSWSLRGREQFF. CDR3 nucleotide sequence: TGTGCCAGCAGTCACCAAAACAGCTGGAGCCTTCGAGGTCGAGAGCAGTTCTTC.

The J gene is TRBJ1-4, the V gene TRBV28; D is unresolved. The CDR3 has 13 residues. Germline CDR1 MDHEN, CDR2 SYDVKM. V was cut by 7 bases and J by 10 bases, with 16 bases left in between. The DNA for the CDR3 is TGTGCCAGCACCCCAGCGACCCCCGGAAAACTGTTTTTT. Its translation is CASTPATPGKLFF.

The V call is TRBV5-1, the J call TRBJ1-6; 8 bases are a match to TRBD1. The germline V gene has CDR1 SGHRS and CDR2 YFSETQ. The CDR3 has 14 amino acids. The V segment lost 1 base and the J segment 9 bases; nucleotides outside the gene matches: 3. CDR3 in DNA: TGCGCCAGCAGCTTGCCAGGGGGCACTTCACCCCTCCACTTT. As protein: CASSLPGGTSPLHF.

This chain uses TRBV30 with TRBJ2-2; 12 bases agree with TRBD1. With 3 bases clipped from V and 5 bases from J, the junction kept 4 bases outside the gene matches. The CDR3 has 15 amino acids. Looked up from germline, CDR1 is GTSNPN and CDR2 is SVGIG (reference sequence). DNA of the CDR3: TGTGCCTGGAGGGGACAGGGGGCAAGTACCGGGGAGCTGTTTTTT. It is translated as CAWRGQGASTGELFF. The full variable domain, completed using reference TRBV30 and TRBJ2-2, is SQTIHQWPATLVQPVGSPLSLECTVEGTSNPNLYWYRQAAGRGLQLLFYSVGIGQISSEVPQNLSASRPQDRQFILSSKKLLLSDSGFYLCAWRGQGASTGELFFGEGSRLTVL.

This chain uses TRBV7-8 with TRBJ1-2, with D unresolved. Germline V gene sequence: CDR1 SGHVS, CDR2 FQNEAQ. This CDR3 region has 14 residues. Trimming left V 5 bases short and J 0 bases short, with 10 bases between. CDR3 in amino acids: CASSEAGSNYGYTF. The CDR3 DNA is TGTGCCAGCAGCGAAGCAGGCTCTAACTATGGCTACACCTTC.

The V and J genes are TRBV7-2 and TRBJ2-2, with TRBD2 identical over 8 bases. CDR3 size: 15 residues. V trimming: 2 bases; J trimming: 1 base; junction bases outside the gene matches: 0. Germline assignment: CDR1 SGHTA and CDR2 FQGNSA. The CDR3 here is CASSLSGGNTGELFF. CDR3 nucleotide sequence: TGTGCCAGCAGCTTAAGCGGGGGGAACACCGGGGAGCTGTTTTTT.

The chain combines TRBV10-1 with TRBJ2-2, with 8 bases matching TRBD1. Trimming at V came to 0 bases and at J to 0 bases, leaving 0 bases not matched to a gene. Looked up from germline, CDR1 is WNHNN and CDR2 is SYGVQD (reference sequence). This CDR3 contains 16 residues. CDR3 sequence (DNA): TGCGCCAGCAGTGAGTCGACAGGGGCGAACACCGGGGAGCTGTTTTTT. The encoded protein is CASSESTGANTGELFF.